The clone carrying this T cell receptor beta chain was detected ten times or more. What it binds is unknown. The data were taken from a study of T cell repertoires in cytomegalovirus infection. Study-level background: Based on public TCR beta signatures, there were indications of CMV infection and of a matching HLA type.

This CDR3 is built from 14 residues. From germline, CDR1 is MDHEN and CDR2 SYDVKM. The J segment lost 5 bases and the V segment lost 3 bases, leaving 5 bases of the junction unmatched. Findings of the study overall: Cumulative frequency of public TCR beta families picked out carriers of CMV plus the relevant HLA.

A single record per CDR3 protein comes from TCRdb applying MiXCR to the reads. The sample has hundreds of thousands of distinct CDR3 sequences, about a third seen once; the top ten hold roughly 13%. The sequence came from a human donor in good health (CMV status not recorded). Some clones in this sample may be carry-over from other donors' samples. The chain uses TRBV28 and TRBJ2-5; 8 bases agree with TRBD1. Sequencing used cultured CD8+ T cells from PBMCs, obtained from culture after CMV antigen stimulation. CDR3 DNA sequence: TGTGCCAGCAGTTTCCGGACAGGGAGGGAGACCCAGTACTTC. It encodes CASSFRTGRETQYF. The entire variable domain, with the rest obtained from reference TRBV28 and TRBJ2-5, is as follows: DVKVTQSSRYLVKRTGEKVFLECVQDMDHENMFWYRQDPGLGLRLIYFSYDVKMKEKGDIPEGYSVSREKKERFSLILESASTNQTSMYLCASSFRTGRETQYFGPGTRLLVL.